The 19 T cell receptor beta chains given below trace back to one sample, sequenced in a study of identical twins. TCRdb ran MiXCR on the 5' RACE reads and lists one entry per CDR3 protein. The sample has fewer than 650,000 distinct CDR3 sequences; 7.1% are singletons. These same records also appear under a second study, on yellow fever vaccine responses in identical twins.

The sample taken for sequencing was PBMCs. All receptors derive from a woman between 18 and 30 years old in good health.

The chain recombines TRBV28 with TRBJ2-2; D may correspond to TRBD1 or TRBD2 (6 bases each). The CDR3 extends over 16 amino acids. V was cut by 5 bases and J by 0 bases, with 13 bases left in between. Germline values: CDR1 MDHEN, CDR2 SYDVKM. The CDR3 reads CASSTPRGANTGELFF. CDR3 in DNA: TGTGCCAGCAGTACCCCAAGGGGGGCGAACACCGGGGAGCTGTTTTTT.

The chain is built from TRBV28 and TRBJ2-1, with TRBD2 identical over 7 bases. The CDR3 totals 16 residues. CDR1 and CDR2 from the germline V gene are MDHEN and SYDVKM. V gave up 4 bases and J gave up 2 bases; unmatched junction bases: 8. The CDR3 region is CASSYTKRGPYNEQFF. For the CDR3, the DNA is TGTGCCAGCAGTTATACCAAGCGGGGCCCCTACAATGAGCAGTTCTTC.

The rearrangement joins TRBV29-1 to TRBJ2-7; no definite D call. The CDR3 extends over 12 amino acids. Germline V gene sequence: CDR1 SQVTM, CDR2 ANQGSEA. The ends were cut back, 5 bases at V and 2 bases at J, with 10 bases in the middle. CDR3 nucleotide sequence: TGCAGCGTTCTGGTAGGGACCTACGAGCAGTACTTC. Its protein is CSVLVGTYEQYF.

V is TRBV9 and J is TRBJ2-3; no definite D call. V dropped 1 base and J dropped 3 bases, with 3 bases sitting between them. CDR1 is SGDLS and CDR2 is YYNGEE in the germline V gene. This CDR3 region has 12 residues. As DNA, the CDR3 is TGTGCCAGCAGCGTATGGACAGATACGCAGTATTTT. Its protein product is CASSVWTDTQYF.

This clonotype appeared many times. Written as DNA, the CDR3 is TGCAGTGTCCTTAGTCGTGGCTACACCTTC. Translated: CSVLSRGYTF. The chain recombines TRBV20-1 with TRBJ1-2; D remains ambiguous. CDR3 length: 10 amino acids. CDR1 and CDR2 (germline): DFQATT, SNEGSKA (reference sequence). Deletions cut 7 bases from V and 7 bases from J, with 10 bases between.

This clonotype was seen a handful of times. V usage is TRBV10-3 and J usage is TRBJ2-7; possibly TRBD2 for D (6 bases). The germline CDR1 and CDR2 sequences are ENHRY and SYGVKD. The CDR3 loop spans 17 amino acids. V shed 0 bases and J shed 1 base, with 16 bases lying between them. DNA for the CDR3: TGTGCCATCAGTGAGTCGATATGGAGGGAGTTGTCCTACGAGCAGTACTTC. It yields the protein CAISESIWRELSYEQYF.

This clonotype was observed a few times. The chain links TRBV14 to TRBJ2-7; D might be TRBD1 (6 bases). The germline CDR1 and CDR2 sequences are SGHDN and FVKESK. Trimming shortened V by 2 bases and J by 3 bases, and 11 bases separated the two germline ends. This CDR3 has 14 amino acids. The CDR3 sequence is CASSQRAGVYEQYV. CDR3 nucleotide sequence: TGTGCCAGCAGCCAACGTGCAGGGGTCTACGAGCAGTACGTC.

The gene calls are TRBV24-1 and TRBJ2-1; maybe TRBD1 (6 bases). The germline CDR1 and CDR2 sequences are KGHDR and SFDVKD. V was trimmed by 4 bases and J by 8 bases, leaving 14 bases between them. The CDR3 length is 14 residues. For the CDR3, the DNA is TGTGCCACCAGTGACCGTACAGGGAACGATGAGCAGTTCTTC. Protein sequence: CATSDRTGNDEQFF.

Concerning this clonotype itself: A junction boundary mismatches the germline segment, possibly from a read error. The rearrangement links TRBV3-1 to TRBJ2-1; D is unresolved. This CDR3 comprises 15 residues. CDR1 is LGHDT, CDR2 YNNKEL, per germline (reference sequence). DNA of the CDR3: TGTGCCAGCTGCCACCAGCCACAGACTTGGGATGAGCAGTTCTTC. Amino acids: CASCHQPQTWDEQFF.

The table lists this clonotype with a few counts. The J gene is TRBJ1-2, the V gene TRBV20-1; D uncertain. Germline values: CDR1 DFQATT, CDR2 SNEGSKA (reference sequence). The V and J ends lost 0 bases and 5 bases respectively, with 13 bases between them. The CDR3 consists of 14 residues. CDR3: CSARDARRDYGYTF. The CDR3 nucleotides are TGCAGTGCTAGAGATGCTAGAAGAGATTATGGCTACACCTTC.

This clonotype was seen a handful of times. The V and J genes are TRBV5-1 and TRBJ2-3; 8 bases match TRBD2. CDR3 size: 15 residues. In germline, CDR1 is SGHRS, CDR2 YFSETQ. V trimming: 4 bases; J trimming: 1 base; junction bases outside the gene matches: 5. CDR3 residues: CASSGSGTGTDTQYF. CDR3 DNA sequence: TGCGCCAGCAGCGGTAGCGGGACCGGCACAGATACGCAGTATTTT.

In its sample, this clonotype was seen a few times. This sequence joins TRBV5-1 and TRBJ2-1; D might be TRBD2 (6 bases). The V end lost 0 bases, the J end lost 3 bases, and 13 bases lay between the germline ends. This CDR3 spans 16 amino acids. Germline assignment: CDR1 SGHRS and CDR2 YFSETQ. The CDR3 loop reads CASSLAGGDHYNEQFF. The CDR3 bases are TGCGCCAGCAGCTTGGCCGGAGGGGACCACTACAATGAGCAGTTCTTC.

The table lists this clonotype with many counts. The chain joins TRBV5-5 to TRBJ1-5, with D unclear. CDR3 length equals 16 residues. Germline assignment: CDR1 SGHKS and CDR2 YYEKEE (reference sequence). V shed 4 bases and J shed 2 bases, with 16 bases lying between them. The CDR3 reads CASSPNGVQGNQPQHF. The CDR3 bases are TGTGCCAGCAGCCCAAACGGCGTGCAGGGCAATCAGCCCCAGCATTTT.

This clonotype was observed a handful of times. The V call is TRBV5-1, the J call TRBJ2-5; D possibly corresponds to TRBD1 (5 bases). Germline V CDR1 and CDR2: SGHRS, YFSETQ. The CDR3 is 19 amino acids. Trimming removed 4 bases from V and 3 bases from J, with 28 bases in between. The CDR3 here is CASSPRGAWGRGSEETQYF. Here the CDR3 DNA reads TGCGCCAGCAGCCCCCGTGGGGCATGGGGAAGGGGATCTGAAGAGACCCAGTACTTC.

The table lists this clonotype with many counts. This chain uses TRBV5-1 with TRBJ1-1; D may be TRBD1 (5 bases). V lost 6 bases to trimming and J lost 5 bases, with 17 bases between them. The germline gives CDR1 SGHRS, CDR2 YFSETQ. The CDR3 consists of 14 residues. In DNA, the CDR3 is TGCGCCAGCATCAAAGATGGGGGGGGTACTGAAGCTTTCTTT. This translates into CASIKDGGGTEAFF.

The rearrangement links TRBV29-1 to TRBJ2-3, with D perhaps matching TRBD2 (5 bases). Germline CDR1 is SQVTM and CDR2 is ANQGSEA. CDR3 size: 14 residues. The ends were cut back, 2 bases at V and 9 bases at J, with 18 bases in the middle. CDR3 loop: CSVELAGNQVTQYF. As DNA, the CDR3 is TGCAGCGTTGAATTGGCGGGCAACCAGGTAACGCAGTATTTT.

Ten or more counts support this clonotype. This rearrangement joins TRBV10-1 to TRBJ1-6; perhaps TRBD1 as D (6 bases). Germline CDR1 reads WNHNN; CDR2 reads SYGVQD (reference sequence). The CDR3 has 14 amino acids. The germline V and J ends were trimmed by 6 bases and 5 bases, with 11 bases remaining between them. DNA of the CDR3: TGCGCCAGCAGCCGCGGACAGAATAATTCACCCCTCCACTTT. Its translation is CASSRGQNNSPLHF.

There are many counts of this clonotype. The V and J genes are TRBV14 and TRBJ2-5; the D is unclear. Germline CDR1 is SGHDN and CDR2 is FVKESK. The CDR3 is 13 amino acids. Trimming took 4 bases from V and 3 from J, leaving 9 bases between them. The CDR3 is CASSRGSKETQYF. As DNA, the CDR3 is TGTGCCAGCAGCCGTGGATCTAAAGAGACCCAGTACTTC.

A few counts support this clonotype. This rearrangement joins TRBV11-2 to TRBJ2-3, with 10 bases lining up with TRBD2. The CDR3 consists of 17 residues. Germline CDR1 reads SGHAT; CDR2 reads FQNNGV. V lost 0 bases and J lost 4; bases outside the gene matches: 7. In DNA, the CDR3 is TGTGCCAGCAGCTTAGATTCCCTAGCGGGAGCAGCAGATACGCAGTATTTT. The encoded protein is CASSLDSLAGAADTQYF. The whole variable domain, remainder taken from reference TRBV11-2 and TRBJ2-3, is EAGVAQSPRYKIIEKRQSVAFWCNPISGHATLYWYQQILGQGPKLLIQFQNNGVVDDSQLPKDRFSAERLKGVDSTLKIQPAKLEDSAVYLCASSLDSLAGAADTQYFGPGTRLTVL.